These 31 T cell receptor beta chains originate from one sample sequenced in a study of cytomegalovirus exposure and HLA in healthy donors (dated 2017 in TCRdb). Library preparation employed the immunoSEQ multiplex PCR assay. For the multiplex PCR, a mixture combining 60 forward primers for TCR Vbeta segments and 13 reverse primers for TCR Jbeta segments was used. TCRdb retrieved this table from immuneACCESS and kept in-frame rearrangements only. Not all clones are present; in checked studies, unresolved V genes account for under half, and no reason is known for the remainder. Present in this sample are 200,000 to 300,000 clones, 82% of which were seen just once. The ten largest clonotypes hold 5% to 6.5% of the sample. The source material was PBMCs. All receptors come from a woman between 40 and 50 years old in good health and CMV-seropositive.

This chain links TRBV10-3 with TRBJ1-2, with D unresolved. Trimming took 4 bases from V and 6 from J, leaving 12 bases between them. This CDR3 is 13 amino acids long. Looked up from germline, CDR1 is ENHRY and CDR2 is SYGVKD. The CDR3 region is CAISGVGSDGYTF. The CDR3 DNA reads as TGTGCCATCAGTGGGGTAGGCAGCGATGGCTACACCTTC.

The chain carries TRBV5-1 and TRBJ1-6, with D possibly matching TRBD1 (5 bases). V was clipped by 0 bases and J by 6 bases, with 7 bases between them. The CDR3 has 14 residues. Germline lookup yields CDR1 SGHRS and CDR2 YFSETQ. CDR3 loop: CASSLERGNSPLHF. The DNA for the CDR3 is TGCGCCAGCAGCTTGGAAAGGGGTAATTCACCCCTCCACTTT. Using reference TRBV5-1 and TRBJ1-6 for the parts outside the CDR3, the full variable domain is KAGVTQTPRYLIKTRGQQVTLSCSPISGHRSVSWYQQTPGQGLQFLFEYFSETQRNKGNFPGRFSGRQFSNSRSEMNVSTLELGDSALYLCASSLERGNSPLHFGNGTRLTVT.

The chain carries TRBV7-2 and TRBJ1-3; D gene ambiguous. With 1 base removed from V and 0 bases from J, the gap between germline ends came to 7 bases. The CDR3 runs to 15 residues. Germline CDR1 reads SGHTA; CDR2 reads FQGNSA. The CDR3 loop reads CASSLVSSSGNTIYF. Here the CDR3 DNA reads TGTGCCAGCAGCTTAGTATCCAGCTCTGGAAACACCATATATTTT.

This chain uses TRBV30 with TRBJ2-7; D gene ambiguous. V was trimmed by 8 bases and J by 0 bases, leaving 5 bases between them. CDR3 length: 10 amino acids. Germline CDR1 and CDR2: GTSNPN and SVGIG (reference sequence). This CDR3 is CAVSSYEQYF. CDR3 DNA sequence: TGTGCCGTTAGCTCCTACGAGCAGTACTTC.

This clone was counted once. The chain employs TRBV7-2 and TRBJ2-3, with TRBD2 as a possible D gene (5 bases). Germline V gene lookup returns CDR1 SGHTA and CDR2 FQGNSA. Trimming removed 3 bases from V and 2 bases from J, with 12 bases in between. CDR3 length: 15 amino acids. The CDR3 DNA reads TGTGCCAGCAGCTTCGAGCGGAGACTCACAGATACGCAGTATTTT. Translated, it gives CASSFERRLTDTQYF.

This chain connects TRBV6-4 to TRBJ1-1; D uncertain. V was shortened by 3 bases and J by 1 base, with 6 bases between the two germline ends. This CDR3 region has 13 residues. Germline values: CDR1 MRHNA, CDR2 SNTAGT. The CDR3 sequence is CASSESTNTEAFF. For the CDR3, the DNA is TGTGCCAGCAGTGAAAGCACGAACACTGAAGCTTTCTTT.

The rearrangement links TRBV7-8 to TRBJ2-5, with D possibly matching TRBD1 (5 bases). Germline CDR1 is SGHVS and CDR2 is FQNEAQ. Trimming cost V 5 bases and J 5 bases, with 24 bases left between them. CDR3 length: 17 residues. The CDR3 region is CASSPPGATSPWETQYF. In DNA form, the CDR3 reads TGTGCCAGCAGCCCCCCTGGGGCAACGAGCCCATGGGAGACCCAGTACTTC.

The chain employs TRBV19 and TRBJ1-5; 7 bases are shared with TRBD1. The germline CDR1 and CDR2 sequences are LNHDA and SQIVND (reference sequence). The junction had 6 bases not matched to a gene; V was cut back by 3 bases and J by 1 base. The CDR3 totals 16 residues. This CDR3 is CASSIRQGRSNQPQHF. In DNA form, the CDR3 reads TGTGCCAGTAGTATCCGACAGGGACGAAGCAATCAGCCCCAGCATTTT.

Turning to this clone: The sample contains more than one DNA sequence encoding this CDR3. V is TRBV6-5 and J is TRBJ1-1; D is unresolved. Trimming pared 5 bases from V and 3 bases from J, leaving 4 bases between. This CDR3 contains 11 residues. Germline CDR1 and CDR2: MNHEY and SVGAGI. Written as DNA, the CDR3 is TGTGCCAGCAGTAGAGACACTGAAGCTTTCTTT. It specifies CASSRDTEAFF.

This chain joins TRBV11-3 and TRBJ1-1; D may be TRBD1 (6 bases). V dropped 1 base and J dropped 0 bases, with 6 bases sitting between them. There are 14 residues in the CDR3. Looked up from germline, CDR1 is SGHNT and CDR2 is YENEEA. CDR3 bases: TGTGCCAGCAGCTTAGCAGGGGTGAACACTGAAGCTTTCTTT. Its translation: CASSLAGVNTEAFF.

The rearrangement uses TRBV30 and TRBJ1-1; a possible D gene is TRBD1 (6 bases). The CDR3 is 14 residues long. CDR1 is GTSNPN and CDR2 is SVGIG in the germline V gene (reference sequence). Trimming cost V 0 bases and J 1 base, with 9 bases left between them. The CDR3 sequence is CAWSVLRGNTEAFF. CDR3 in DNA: TGTGCCTGGAGTGTACTCAGGGGGAACACTGAAGCTTTCTTT.

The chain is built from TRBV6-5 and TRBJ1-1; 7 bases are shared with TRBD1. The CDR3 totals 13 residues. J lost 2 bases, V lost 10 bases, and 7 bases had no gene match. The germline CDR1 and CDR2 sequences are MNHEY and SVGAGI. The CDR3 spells CATRRQGNTEAFF. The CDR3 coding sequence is TGTGCCACCAGGAGACAGGGAAACACTGAAGCTTTCTTT.

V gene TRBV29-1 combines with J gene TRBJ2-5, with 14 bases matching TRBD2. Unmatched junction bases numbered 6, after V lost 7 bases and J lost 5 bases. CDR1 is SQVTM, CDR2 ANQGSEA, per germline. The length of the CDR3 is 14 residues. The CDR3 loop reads CSAGLAGVGETQYF. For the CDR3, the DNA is TGCAGCGCGGGACTAGCGGGAGTGGGCGAGACCCAGTACTTC.

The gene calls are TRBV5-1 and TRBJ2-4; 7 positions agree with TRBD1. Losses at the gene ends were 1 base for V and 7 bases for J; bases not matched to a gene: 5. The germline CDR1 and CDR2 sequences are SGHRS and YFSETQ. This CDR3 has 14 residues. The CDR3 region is CASSLREQGNIQYF. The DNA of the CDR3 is TGCGCCAGCAGCTTGCGCGAACAGGGGAACATTCAGTACTTC.

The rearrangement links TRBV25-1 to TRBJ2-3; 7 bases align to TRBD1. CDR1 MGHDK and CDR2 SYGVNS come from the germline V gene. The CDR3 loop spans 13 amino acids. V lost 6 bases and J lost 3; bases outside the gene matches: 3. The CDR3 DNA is TGTGCCAGCAGAGGGACAGCAACAGATACGCAGTATTTT. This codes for CASRGTATDTQYF.

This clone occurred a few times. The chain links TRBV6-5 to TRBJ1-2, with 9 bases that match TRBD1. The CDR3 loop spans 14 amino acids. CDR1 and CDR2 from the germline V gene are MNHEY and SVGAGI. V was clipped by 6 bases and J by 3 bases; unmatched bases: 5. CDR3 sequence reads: CASRKDRGDYGYTF. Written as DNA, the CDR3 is TGTGCCAGCAGAAAAGACAGGGGGGACTATGGCTACACCTTC.

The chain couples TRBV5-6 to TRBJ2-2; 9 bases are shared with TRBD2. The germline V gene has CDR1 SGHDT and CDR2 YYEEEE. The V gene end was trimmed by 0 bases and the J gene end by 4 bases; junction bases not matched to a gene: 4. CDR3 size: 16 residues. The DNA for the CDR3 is TGTGCCAGCAGCTTGGGCCTAGCGGGACGCACCGGGGAGCTGTTTTTT. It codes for CASSLGLAGRTGELFF. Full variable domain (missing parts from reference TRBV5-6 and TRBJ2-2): DAGVTQSPTHLIKTRGQQVTLRCSPKSGHDTVSWYQQALGQGPQFIFQYYEEEERQRGNFPDRFSGHQFPNYSSELNVNALLLGDSALYLCASSLGLAGRTGELFFGEGSRLTVL.

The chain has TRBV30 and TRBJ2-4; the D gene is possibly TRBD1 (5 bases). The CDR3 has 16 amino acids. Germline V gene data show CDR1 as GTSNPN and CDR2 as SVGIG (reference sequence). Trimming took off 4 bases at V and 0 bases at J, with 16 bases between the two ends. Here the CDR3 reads CAWKGLSRLAKNIQYF. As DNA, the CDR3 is TGTGCCTGGAAGGGGCTTTCAAGACTAGCCAAAAACATTCAGTACTTC.

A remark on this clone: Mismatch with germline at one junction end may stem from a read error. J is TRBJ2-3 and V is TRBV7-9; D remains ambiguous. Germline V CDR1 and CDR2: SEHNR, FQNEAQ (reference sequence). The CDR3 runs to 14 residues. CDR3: CSSSLEQATDTQYF. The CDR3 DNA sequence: TGTTCCAGCAGCTTAGAGCAGGCGACAGATACGCAGTATTTT.

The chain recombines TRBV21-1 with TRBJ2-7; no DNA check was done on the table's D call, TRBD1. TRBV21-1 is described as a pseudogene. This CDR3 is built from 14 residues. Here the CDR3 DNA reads TGTGCCAGCAGCAAATTTGCCAGGCCCTACGAGCAGTACTTC. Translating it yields CASSKFARPYEQYF.

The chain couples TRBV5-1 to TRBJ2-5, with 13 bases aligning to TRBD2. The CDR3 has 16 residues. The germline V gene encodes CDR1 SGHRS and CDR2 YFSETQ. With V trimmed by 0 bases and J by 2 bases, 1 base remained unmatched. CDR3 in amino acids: CASSLETSGGQETQYF. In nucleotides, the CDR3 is TGCGCCAGCAGCTTGGAGACTAGCGGGGGGCAAGAGACCCAGTACTTC.

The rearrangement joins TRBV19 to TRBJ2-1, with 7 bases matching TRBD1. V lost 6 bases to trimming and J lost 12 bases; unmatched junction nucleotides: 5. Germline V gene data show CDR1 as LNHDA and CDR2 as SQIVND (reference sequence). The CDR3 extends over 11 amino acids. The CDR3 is CASRRDRRQFF. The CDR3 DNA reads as TGTGCCAGTAGAAGGGACAGAAGGCAGTTCTTC.

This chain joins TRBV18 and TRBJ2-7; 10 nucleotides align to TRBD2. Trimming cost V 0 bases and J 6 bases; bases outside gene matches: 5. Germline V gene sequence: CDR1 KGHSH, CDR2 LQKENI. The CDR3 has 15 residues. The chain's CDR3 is CASSPPGLARFEQYF. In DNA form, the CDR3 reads TGTGCCAGCTCACCACCGGGACTAGCGCGTTTCGAGCAGTACTTC.

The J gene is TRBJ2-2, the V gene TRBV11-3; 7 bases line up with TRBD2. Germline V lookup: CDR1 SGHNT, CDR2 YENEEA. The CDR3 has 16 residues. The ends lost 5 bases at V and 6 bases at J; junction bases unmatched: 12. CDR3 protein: CASSTWSSGRPGELFF. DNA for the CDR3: TGTGCCAGCAGCACCTGGTCTAGCGGTAGGCCCGGGGAGCTGTTTTTT.

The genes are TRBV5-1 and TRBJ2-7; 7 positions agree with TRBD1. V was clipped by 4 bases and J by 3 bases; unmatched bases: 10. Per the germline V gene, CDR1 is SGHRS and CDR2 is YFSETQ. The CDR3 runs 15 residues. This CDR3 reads CASSPTGTESYEQYF. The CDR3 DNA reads TGCGCCAGCAGCCCAACCGGGACAGAGAGCTACGAGCAGTACTTC. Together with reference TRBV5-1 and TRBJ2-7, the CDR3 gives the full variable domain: KAGVTQTPRYLIKTRGQQVTLSCSPISGHRSVSWYQQTPGQGLQFLFEYFSETQRNKGNFPGRFSGRQFSNSRSEMNVSTLELGDSALYLCASSPTGTESYEQYFGPGTRLTVT.

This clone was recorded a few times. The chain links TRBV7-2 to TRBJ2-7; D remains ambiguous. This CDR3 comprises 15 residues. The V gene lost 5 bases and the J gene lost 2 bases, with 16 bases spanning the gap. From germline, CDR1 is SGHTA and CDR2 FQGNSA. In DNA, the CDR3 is TGTGCCAGCAGCGTCTACGCGGCCGCAGCCTACGAGCAGTACTTC. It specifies CASSVYAAAAYEQYF.

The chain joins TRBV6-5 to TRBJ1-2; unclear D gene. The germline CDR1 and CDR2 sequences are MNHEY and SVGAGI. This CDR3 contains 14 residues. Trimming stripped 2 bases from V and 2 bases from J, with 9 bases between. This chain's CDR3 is CASSYLSGNYGYTF. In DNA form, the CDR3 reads TGTGCCAGCAGTTACCTCTCAGGAAACTATGGCTACACCTTC.

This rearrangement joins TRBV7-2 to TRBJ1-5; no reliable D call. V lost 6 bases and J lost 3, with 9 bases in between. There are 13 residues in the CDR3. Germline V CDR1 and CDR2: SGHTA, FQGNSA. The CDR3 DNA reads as TGTGCCAGCAGTTCAGATTTCAATCAGCCCCAGCATTTT. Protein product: CASSSDFNQPQHF.

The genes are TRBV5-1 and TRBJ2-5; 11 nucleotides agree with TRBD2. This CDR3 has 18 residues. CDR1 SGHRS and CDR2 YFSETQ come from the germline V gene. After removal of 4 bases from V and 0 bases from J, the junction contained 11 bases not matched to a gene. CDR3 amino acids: CASSLGERLAGYQETQYF. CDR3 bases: TGCGCCAGCAGCCTCGGCGAGAGACTAGCGGGGTACCAAGAGACCCAGTACTTC.

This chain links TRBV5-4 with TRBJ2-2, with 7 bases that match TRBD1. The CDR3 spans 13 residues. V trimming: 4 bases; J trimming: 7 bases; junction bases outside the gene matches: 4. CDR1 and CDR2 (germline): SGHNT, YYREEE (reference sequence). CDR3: CASSLAGGGELFF. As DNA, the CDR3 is TGTGCCAGCAGCCTAGCAGGGGGCGGGGAGCTGTTTTTT.

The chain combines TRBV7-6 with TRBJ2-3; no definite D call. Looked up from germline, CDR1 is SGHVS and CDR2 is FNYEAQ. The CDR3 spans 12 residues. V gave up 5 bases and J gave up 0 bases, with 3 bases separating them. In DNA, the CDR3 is TGTGCCAGCAGCACTAGCACAGATACGCAGTATTTT. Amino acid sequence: CASSTSTDTQYF.